The 21 T cell receptor beta chains below all came from one sample that was sequenced in a study of shared clonotypes between healthy human individuals. Generated by immunoSEQ multiplex PCR, the TCRdb table keeps only in-frame clones and is missing some. The profile covers around 990,000 clones, with 60% to 80% appearing a single time and approximately 0.95% taken by the ten largest. Input material: memory CD4+ T cells from PBMCs. The subset was: CD45RA-negative fraction. The source of these receptors is a man between 18 and 35 years old in good health. Some clones in this sample may be carry-over from other donors' samples.

This clone was detected only once. V and J are TRBV5-4 and TRBJ2-7; 9 nucleotides match TRBD2. The germline gives CDR1 SGHNT, CDR2 YYREEE (reference sequence). The CDR3 runs 16 residues. Trimming cost V 3 bases and J 6 bases; bases outside gene matches: 13. The CDR3 sequence is CASSSPRREGEREQYF. For the CDR3, the DNA is TGTGCCAGCAGCTCTCCTAGGCGGGAGGGAGAGCGCGAGCAGTACTTC. Filled out from reference TRBV5-4 and TRBJ2-7, the complete variable domain reads ETGVTQSPTHLIKTRGQQVTLRCSSQSGHNTVSWYQQALGQGPQFIFQYYREEENGRGNFPPRFSGLQFPNYSSELNVNALELDDSALYLCASSSPRREGEREQYFGPGTRLTVT.

The rearrangement joins TRBV19 to TRBJ1-2; D is unclear. The V end lost 3 bases, the J end lost 8 bases, and 10 bases lay between the germline ends. CDR3 length equals 12 residues. Germline CDR1 LNHDA, CDR2 SQIVND (reference sequence). CDR3 DNA: TGTGCCAGTAGTATTTCCTCCGGCGGCTACACCTTC. It is translated as CASSISSGGYTF.

A remark on this clone: A read error may produce the germline difference seen at one junction end. V is TRBV28 and J is TRBJ2-5, with D perhaps TRBD2 (6 bases). The DNA end lines up better with TRBJ2-7; the J call may be wrong. Germline V gives CDR1 MDHEN, CDR2 SYDVKM. There are 15 residues in the CDR3. The CDR3 here is CTSSLTRGDLDEQYF. In DNA, the CDR3 is TGTACCAGCAGTTTGACCCGAGGGGACTTGGACGAGCAGTACTTC.

This rearrangement joins TRBV5-4 to TRBJ2-3, with D perhaps TRBD1 (6 bases). This CDR3 is 16 amino acids long. Trimming took off 3 bases at V and 4 bases at J, with 18 bases between the two ends. The germline V gene encodes CDR1 SGHNT and CDR2 YYREEE (reference sequence). The CDR3: CASSSPGARIADTQYF. For the CDR3, the DNA is TGTGCCAGCAGCTCTCCAGGGGCCCGGATTGCAGATACGCAGTATTTT.

This clone was picked up a small number of times. This rearrangement joins TRBV13 to TRBJ1-2; D is unclear. Trimming removed 5 bases at V and 3 bases at J, with 16 bases between. The CDR3 is 15 residues long. Germline V gene lookup returns CDR1 PRHDT and CDR2 FYEKMQ (reference sequence). Here the CDR3 reads CASSVTRRLDYGYTF. The CDR3 DNA sequence: TGTGCCAGCAGCGTAACCAGGAGGTTGGACTATGGCTACACCTTC.

This clone showed up just a few times. V and J are TRBV4-1 and TRBJ1-4; no clear D gene. Trimming took 1 base from V and 6 from J, leaving 12 bases between them. From germline, CDR1 is MGHRA and CDR2 YSYEKL. The CDR3 loop spans 15 amino acids. Here the CDR3 reads CASSQVERYHEKLFF. The CDR3 DNA reads as TGCGCCAGCAGCCAAGTTGAGAGGTACCATGAAAAACTGTTTTTT.

This clone came up a few times. This sample also contains other DNA sequences that code for the same CDR3. The CDR3 reads CASSPRQGTDTQYF. CDR3 in DNA: TGTGCCAGCAGCCCCCGACAGGGGACAGATACGCAGTATTTT. This sequence joins TRBV9 and TRBJ2-3; 8 bases agree with TRBD1. This CDR3 region has 14 residues. In germline, CDR1 is SGDLS, CDR2 YYNGEE. V lost 4 bases to trimming and J lost 3 bases; unmatched junction nucleotides: 4.

This chain joins TRBV19 and TRBJ2-2; D assignment may be TRBD1 or TRBD2 (6 bases each). This CDR3 has 14 amino acids. Per the germline V gene, CDR1 is LNHDA and CDR2 is SQIVND (reference sequence). V was shortened by 3 bases and J by 10 bases, with 15 bases between the two germline ends. The CDR3 loop reads CASSISSGGAELFF. DNA for the CDR3: TGTGCCAGTAGTATTTCGTCCGGGGGCGCGGAGCTGTTTTTT.

V is TRBV10-3 and J is TRBJ1-2; TRBD1 is a possible D gene (5 bases). CDR3 length equals 13 residues. Germline values: CDR1 ENHRY, CDR2 SYGVKD. Trimming left V 2 bases short and J 8 bases short, with 12 bases between. The CDR3 DNA sequence: TGTGCCATCAGTGAGAGACACAGGCCCGGCTACACCTTC. This codes for CAISERHRPGYTF.

A note on this clone: The sample carries other DNA sequences with the same CDR3. The chain joins TRBV7-2 to TRBJ1-2; D ambiguous. V was clipped by 5 bases and J by 4 bases, with 8 bases between them. The V gene's germline CDR1 is SGHTA and CDR2 FQGNSA. The CDR3 totals 12 residues. The CDR3 sequence: CASSPLSYGYTF. CDR3 coding DNA: TGTGCCAGCAGCCCCCTGAGCTATGGCTACACCTTC.

The chain joins TRBV5-1 to TRBJ1-3; perhaps TRBD1 as D (6 bases). This CDR3 region has 14 residues. Germline loops: CDR1 SGHRS, CDR2 YFSETQ. V lost 3 bases, J lost 1 base, and 8 bases lay in between. The CDR3 coding sequence is TGCGCCAGCAGCTCTGGACAGTCTGGAAACACCATATATTTT. Amino acid sequence: CASSSGQSGNTIYF.

This chain links TRBV28 with TRBJ2-1; 10 positions match TRBD2. Germline-derived CDR1 and CDR2 are MDHEN and SYDVKM. The CDR3 is 15 residues long. The junction had 0 bases not matched to a gene; V was cut back by 4 bases and J by 0 bases. The CDR3 nucleotides read TGTGCCAGCAGTTCTAGCGGGAGCTCCTACAATGAGCAGTTCTTC. Protein: CASSSSGSSYNEQFF.

The rearrangement uses TRBV19 and TRBJ1-5; 7 bases are a match to TRBD1. Germline V gene lookup returns CDR1 LNHDA and CDR2 SQIVND (reference sequence). J gave up 6 bases and V 9 bases, and 11 bases lay outside the gene matches. The CDR3 loop spans 14 amino acids. CDR3: CASTGVLGSQPQHF. DNA for the CDR3: TGTGCCAGCACAGGGGTTCTCGGTTCTCAGCCCCAGCATTTT.

The chain links TRBV7-9 to TRBJ1-2; D unclear. The CDR3 is 14 amino acids. The germline V and J ends were trimmed by 1 base and 4 bases, with 10 bases remaining between them. Germline V gene data show CDR1 as SEHNR and CDR2 as FQNEAQ (reference sequence). CDR3 in amino acids: CASSLGDPIYGYTF. Here the CDR3 DNA reads TGTGCCAGCAGCTTAGGTGACCCCATCTATGGCTACACCTTC.

This sequence joins TRBV5-4 and TRBJ1-5; D gene ambiguous. From germline, CDR1 is SGHNT and CDR2 YYREEE (reference sequence). The CDR3 runs to 13 residues. Trimming stripped 2 bases from V and 4 bases from J, with 7 bases between. The CDR3 protein is CASSFEGNQPQHF. The DNA for the CDR3 is TGTGCCAGCAGCTTTGAAGGGAATCAGCCCCAGCATTTT.

The chain's CDR3 is CASSQAEENQPQHF. CDR3 DNA: TGCGCCAGCAGCCAAGCCGAGGAAAATCAGCCCCAGCATTTT. The chain couples TRBV4-1 to TRBJ1-5; no definite D call. V lost 1 base to trimming and J lost 4 bases, with 8 bases between them. Looked up from germline, CDR1 is MGHRA and CDR2 is YSYEKL. The CDR3 contains 14 residues.

In this sample, this clone turned up a few times. CDR3 residues: CASSPPNSDEQFF. Here the CDR3 DNA reads TGTGCCAGCAGCCCCCCTAATAGTGACGAGCAGTTCTTC. The rearrangement links TRBV7-2 to TRBJ2-1, with D unresolved. Germline V gene lookup returns CDR1 SGHTA and CDR2 FQGNSA. The CDR3 loop spans 13 amino acids. Trimming took off 5 bases at V and 10 bases at J, with 15 bases between the two ends.

V is TRBV29-1 and J is TRBJ1-2, with D tentatively TRBD1 (5 bases). V was cut by 1 base and J by 4 bases, with 7 bases left in between. The CDR3 runs 12 residues. CDR1 is SQVTM and CDR2 is ANQGSEA in the germline V gene. DNA for the CDR3: TGCAGCGTTGAAGTGACAGTCTATGGCTACACCTTC. This translates into CSVEVTVYGYTF.

This sequence joins TRBV18 and TRBJ1-5; the match to TRBD1 covers 9 bases. In germline, CDR1 is KGHSH, CDR2 LQKENI. Trimming cost V 5 bases and J 4 bases; bases outside gene matches: 6. This CDR3 contains 15 residues. CDR3 DNA sequence: TGTGCCAGCTCAAAGGGACAGGGATTAAATCAGCCCCAGCATTTT. Translation: CASSKGQGLNQPQHF.

V and J are TRBV7-2 and TRBJ1-5; no reliable D call. Trimming shortened V by 5 bases and J by 0 bases, and 11 bases separated the two germline ends. CDR3 size: 15 residues. Germline V gene lookup returns CDR1 SGHTA and CDR2 FQGNSA. CDR3 sequence: CASSLGSYSNQPQHF. The CDR3 DNA reads as TGTGCCAGCAGCCTCGGGTCCTATAGCAATCAGCCCCAGCATTTT.

The chain carries TRBV7-9 and TRBJ2-3, with D uncertain. Germline values: CDR1 SEHNR, CDR2 FQNEAQ (reference sequence). The V gene lost 5 bases and the J gene lost 2 bases, with 5 bases spanning the gap. The CDR3 is 12 residues long. CDR3: CASSIVTDTQYF. The CDR3 DNA follows: TGTGCCAGCAGCATAGTCACAGATACGCAGTATTTT.